Sequencing of this T cell receptor beta chain was carried out in a study of blood T cell repertoires in COVID-19. Study at large: PBMCs, B-cell-depleted T cells, or T cells were the source of the cDNA or gDNA that made up the material.

The length of the CDR3 is 15 residues. CDR1 and CDR2 from the germline V gene are SGHTA and FQGTGA. The J segment lost 4 bases and the V segment lost 5 bases, leaving 6 bases of the junction unmatched. Study processing details: Reference gene primers were amplified, and this amplification served to estimate nucleated cell counts. Method: immunoSEQ multiplex PCR; TCRdb's copy keeps in-frame clones and lacks some. That table furnishes V, J and clone size, whereas the DNA furnished D and trimming. Of 60,000 to 70,000 clones listed, roughly 91% were seen once; the top ten hold around 9.1%. Participants reported their clinical history, and cohort assignment relied on those reports. Cohort 3 donors were reported recovered after two negative PCRs, clearance, or symptom resolution.

The J gene is TRBJ2-1, the V gene TRBV7-3; 9 positions agree with TRBD2. The TCR originated in a woman aged 35 to 49 who had recovered from COVID-19. The source material was PBMCs or T cells enriched from blood (not recorded which). The CDR3 loop reads CASSTSGGWYNEQFF. The CDR3 DNA reads as TGTGCCAGCAGCACAAGCGGGGGGTGGTACAATGAGCAGTTCTTC.